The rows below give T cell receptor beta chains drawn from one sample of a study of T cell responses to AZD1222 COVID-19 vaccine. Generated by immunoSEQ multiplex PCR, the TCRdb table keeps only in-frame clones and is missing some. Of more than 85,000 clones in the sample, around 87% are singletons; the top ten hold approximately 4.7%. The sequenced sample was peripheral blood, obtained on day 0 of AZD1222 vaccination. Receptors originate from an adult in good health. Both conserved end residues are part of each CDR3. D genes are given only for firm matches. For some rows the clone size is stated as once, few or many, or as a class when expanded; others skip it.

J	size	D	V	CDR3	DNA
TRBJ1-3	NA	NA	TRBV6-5	CASSSWRSGNTIYF	TGTGCCAGCAGTAGTTGGCGGTCTGGAAACACCATATATTTT
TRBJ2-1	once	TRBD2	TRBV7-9	CASSSGPVAGGIYNEQFF	TGTGCCAGCAGCTCAGGCCCTGTGGCGGGAGGGATCTACAATGAGCAGTTCTTC
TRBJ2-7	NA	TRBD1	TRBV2	CASSDDRGPHEQYF	TGTGCCAGCAGTGATGACAGGGGGCCGCACGAGCAGTACTTC
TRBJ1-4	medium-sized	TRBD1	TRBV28	CASSLDSGTGPEKLFF	TGTGCCAGCAGTTTAGATTCAGGGACAGGGCCGGAAAAACTGTTTTTT
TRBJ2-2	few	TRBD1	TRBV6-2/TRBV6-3	CASSYGQAVELFF	TGTGCCAGCAGTTACGGACAGGCGGTAGAGCTGTTTTTT
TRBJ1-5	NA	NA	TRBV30	CAWSVPGKYSNQPQHF	TGTGCCTGGAGTGTACCGGGCAAATATAGCAATCAGCCCCAGCATTTT
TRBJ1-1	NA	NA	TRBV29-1	CSVDRWNTEAFF	TGCAGCGTTGACCGCTGGAACACTGAAGCTTTCTTT
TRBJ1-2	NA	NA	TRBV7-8	CASSLQGDYGYTF	TGTGCCAGCAGCTTACAGGGCGACTATGGCTACACCTTC
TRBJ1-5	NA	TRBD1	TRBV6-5	CASRYDRVTYQPQHF	TGTGCCAGCAGATATGACAGGGTGACTTATCAGCCCCAGCATTTT
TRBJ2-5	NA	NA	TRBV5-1	CASSLDFGLMLETQYF	TGCGCCAGCAGCTTGGATTTTGGACTAATGTTAGAGACCCAGTACTTC
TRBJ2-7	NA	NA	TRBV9	CASSVAPEIDYEQYF	TGTGCCAGCAGCGTAGCTCCGGAGATAGACTACGAGCAGTACTTC
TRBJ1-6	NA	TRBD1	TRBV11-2	CASTTGQYNSPLHF	TGTGCCAGCACAACGGGACAGTATAATTCACCCCTCCACTTT
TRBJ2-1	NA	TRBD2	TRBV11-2	CASSKYSGGLYNEQFF	TGTGCCAGCAGCAAGTATAGCGGGGGCCTATACAATGAGCAGTTCTTC
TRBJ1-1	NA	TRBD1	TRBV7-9	CASSLPVAGGMNTEAFF	TGTGCCAGCAGCTTACCCGTCGCAGGGGGGATGAACACTGAAGCTTTCTTT
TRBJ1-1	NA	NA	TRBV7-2	CASSLAPESGRNTEAFF	TGTGCCAGCAGCTTAGCGCCCGAGAGTGGAAGAAACACTGAAGCTTTCTTT
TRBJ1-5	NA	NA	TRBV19	CASRPSRYNQPQHF	TGTGCCAGTAGACCCTCTAGGTACAATCAGCCCCAGCATTTT
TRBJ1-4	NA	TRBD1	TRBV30	CAWSRQGVGEKLFF	TGTGCCTGGAGTCGACAGGGAGTAGGGGAAAAACTGTTTTTT
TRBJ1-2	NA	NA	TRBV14	CASSQDHRGYTF	TGTGCCAGCAGCCAAGATCATAGGGGCTACACCTTC
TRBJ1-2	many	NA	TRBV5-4	CASSPEAFPSNYGYTF	TGTGCCAGCAGCCCCGAAGCTTTTCCCTCGAACTATGGCTACACCTTC
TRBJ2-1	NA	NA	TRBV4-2	CASSQKEDDNNEQFF	TGTGCCAGCAGCCAAAAGGAGGACGATAACAATGAGCAGTTCTTC
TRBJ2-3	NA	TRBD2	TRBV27	CASQTSGITDTQYF	TGTGCCAGCCAGACTAGCGGGATCACAGATACGCAGTATTTT
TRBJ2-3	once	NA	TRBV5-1	CASTRSFGGNTDTQYF	TGCGCCAGCACCCGGAGTTTTGGCGGAAACACAGATACGCAGTATTTT
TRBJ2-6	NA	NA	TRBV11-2	CASSLDLGASGANVLTF	TGTGCCAGCAGCTTAGATCTCGGGGCCTCTGGGGCCAACGTCCTGACTTTC
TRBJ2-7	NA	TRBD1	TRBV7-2	CASSYEGQGGYEQYF	TGTGCCAGCAGCTATGAGGGACAGGGTGGGTACGAGCAGTACTTC
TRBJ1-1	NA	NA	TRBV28	CASSLSGGNTEAFF	TGTGCCAGCAGTTTATCGGGGGGGAACACTGAAGCTTTCTTT
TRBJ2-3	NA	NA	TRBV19	CASRLTRTSTDTQYF	TGTGCCAGTAGGTTAACGCGGACTAGCACAGATACGCAGTATTTT
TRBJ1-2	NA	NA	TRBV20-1	CNPEFYGYTF	TGCAACCCCGAGTTCTATGGCTACACCTTC
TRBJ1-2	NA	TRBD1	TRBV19	CASVDRGMWGYTF	TGTGCCAGCGTGGACAGGGGGATGTGGGGCTACACCTTC
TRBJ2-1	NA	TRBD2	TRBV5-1	CASSAASGGYNEQFF	TGCGCCAGCAGCGCCGCTAGCGGGGGATACAATGAGCAGTTCTTC
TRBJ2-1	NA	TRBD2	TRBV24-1	CATSDFGLAGEEQFF	TGTGCCACCAGTGATTTCGGACTAGCGGGAGAAGAGCAGTTCTTC
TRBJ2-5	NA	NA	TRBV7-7	CASSKTWAGTDNQETQYF	TGTGCTAGCAGCAAAACCTGGGCCGGGACTGACAACCAAGAGACCCAGTACTTC
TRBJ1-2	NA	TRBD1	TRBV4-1	CASSPHLRGAYYGYTF	TGCGCCAGCAGCCCCCACCTCAGGGGGGCCTACTATGGCTACACCTTC
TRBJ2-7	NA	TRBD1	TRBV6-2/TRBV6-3	CASSYLDRGAEQYF	TGTGCCAGCAGTTACCTAGACAGGGGGGCCGAGCAGTACTTC
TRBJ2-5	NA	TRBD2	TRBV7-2	CASSTRLAGAAETQYF	TGTGCCAGCAGCACTCGCTTAGCGGGAGCTGCGGAGACCCAGTACTTC
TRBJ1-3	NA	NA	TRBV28	CASSFAQKGNTIYF	TGTGCCAGCAGTTTCGCACAGAAAGGAAACACCATATATTTT
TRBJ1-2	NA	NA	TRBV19	CASSTDLWGYTF	TGTGCCAGTAGTACGGACCTCTGGGGCTACACCTTC
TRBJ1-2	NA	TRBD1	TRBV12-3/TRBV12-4	CASSLTGGGGYTF	TGTGCCAGCAGCCTGACAGGGGGAGGTGGCTACACCTTC
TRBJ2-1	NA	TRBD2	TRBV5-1	CASTRSGTSGGGPNEQFF	TGCGCCAGCACCCGATCCGGGACTAGCGGGGGGGGCCCCAATGAGCAGTTCTTC
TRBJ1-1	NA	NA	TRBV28	CASSGRSWAFF	TGTGCCAGCAGCGGGCGTAGTTGGGCTTTCTTT
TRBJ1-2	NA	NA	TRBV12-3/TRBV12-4	CASSLSNYGYTF	TGTGCCAGCAGCCTATCGAACTATGGCTACACCTTC